Each of the 19 T cell receptor beta chains below was sequenced from the same sample in a study of blood T cell repertoires in COVID-19. The table came from immunoSEQ multiplex PCR; TCRdb's copy has only in-frame clones and leaves some out. Among under 140,000 clones listed, roughly 79% were seen once. The sample was peripheral blood. These TCRs come from a woman of 80 years or more with active or convalescent COVID-19.

About this clone itself: The same CDR3 also results from other DNA sequences found in this sample. The gene calls are TRBV5-1 and TRBJ2-2; D ambiguous. Germline lookup yields CDR1 SGHRS and CDR2 YFSETQ. The CDR3 consists of 14 residues. V shed 0 bases and J shed 4 bases, with 7 bases lying between them. The CDR3: CASSLAPGTGELFF. For the CDR3, the DNA is TGCGCCAGCAGCTTGGCTCCGGGCACCGGGGAGCTGTTTTTT.

The gene calls are TRBV7-8 and TRBJ1-2; 8 bases map to TRBD1. V lost 0 bases to trimming and J lost 7 bases; unmatched junction nucleotides: 1. CDR1 is SGHVS and CDR2 is FQNEAQ in the germline V gene. CDR3 length equals 13 residues. CDR3 loop: CASSLAQGAGYTF. CDR3 bases: TGTGCCAGCAGCTTAGCGCAGGGGGCTGGCTACACCTTC.

The V gene is TRBV4-3, the J gene TRBJ2-3; 8 nucleotides match TRBD1. V dropped 2 bases and J dropped 2; count of bases not matched to a gene: 3. The CDR3 length is 15 residues. Germline values: CDR1 LGHNA, CDR2 YSLEER. CDR3 nucleotides: TGCGCCAGCAGCCAACAGGGGGCCCTCACAGATACGCAGTATTTT. It encodes CASSQQGALTDTQYF.

The chain employs TRBV28 and TRBJ2-1; 10 bases align to TRBD2. V shed 5 bases and J 8 bases; nucleotides not matched to a gene: 9. The CDR3 loop spans 15 amino acids. CDR1 and CDR2 from the germline V gene are MDHEN and SYDVKM. The CDR3 is CASSLAGEVRYEQFF. CDR3 nucleotides: TGTGCCAGCAGTCTAGCGGGAGAGGTTCGGTATGAGCAGTTCTTC.

This clone was seen a handful of times. V is TRBV18 and J is TRBJ2-2; no clear D. The CDR3 consists of 12 residues. CDR1 is KGHSH, CDR2 LQKENI, per germline. V lost 3 bases and J 6 bases, leaving 5 bases between the germline ends. In DNA form, the CDR3 reads TGTGCCAGCTCACCCCCAGCCGGGGAGCTGTTTTTT. Protein: CASSPPAGELFF. The full variable domain, rest sourced from reference TRBV18 and TRBJ2-2, is NAGVMQNPRHLVRRRGQEARLRCSPMKGHSHVYWYRQLPEEGLKFMVYLQKENIIDESGMPKERFSAEFPKEGPSILRIQQVVRGDSAAYFCASSPPAGELFFGEGSRLTVL.

The chain couples TRBV4-2 to TRBJ2-1; D is unclear. CDR1 LGHNA and CDR2 YNFKEQ come from the germline V gene. V lost 0 bases and J 0 bases, leaving 12 bases between the germline ends. The CDR3 extends over 17 amino acids. In DNA form, the CDR3 reads TGTGCCAGCAGCCAAGAGTTACGGCGGAGCTCCTACAATGAGCAGTTCTTC. It encodes CASSQELRRSSYNEQFF.

The V and J genes are TRBV20-1 and TRBJ2-1, with 10 bases lining up with TRBD2. Germline V gene data show CDR1 as DFQATT and CDR2 as SNEGSKA (reference sequence). The junction had 7 bases not matched to a gene; V was cut back by 3 bases and J by 5 bases. CDR3 size: 15 residues. This CDR3 reads CSASGSSGRDNEQFF. In DNA, the CDR3 is TGCAGTGCTAGTGGATCTAGCGGGAGAGACAATGAGCAGTTCTTC.

This chain uses TRBV18 with TRBJ2-3; 7 bases match TRBD1. V shed 0 bases and J 0 bases; nucleotides not matched to a gene: 0. In germline, CDR1 is KGHSH, CDR2 LQKENI. CDR3 size: 15 residues. The CDR3: CASSPPGQSTDTQYF. The CDR3 DNA reads as TGTGCCAGCTCACCACCGGGACAGAGCACAGATACGCAGTATTTT.

The chain uses TRBV4-1 and TRBJ1-3; tentative D call: TRBD1 (5 bases). Germline values: CDR1 MGHRA, CDR2 YSYEKL. V gave up 4 bases and J gave up 0 bases, with 13 bases separating them. This CDR3 has 16 amino acids. The CDR3 here is CASSLETVLSGNTIYF. The CDR3 bases are TGCGCCAGCAGCCTCGAGACAGTTCTCTCTGGAAACACCATATATTTT.

V usage is TRBV24-1 and J usage is TRBJ1-5; the D gene is possibly TRBD1 (5 bases). V shed 6 bases and J shed 1 base, with 15 bases lying between them. CDR1 is KGHDR and CDR2 is SFDVKD in the germline V gene. CDR3 length: 16 residues. CDR3 nucleotide sequence: TGTGCCACCAGTCCATTCTGGGGGGTAAGCAATCAGCCCCAGCATTTT. Residues: CATSPFWGVSNQPQHF.

The chain couples TRBV2 to TRBJ2-3, with 9 nucleotides matching TRBD2. CDR1 and CDR2 from the germline V gene are SNHLY and FYNNEI. This CDR3 has 14 residues. The J segment lost 3 bases and the V segment lost 8 bases, leaving 6 bases of the junction unmatched. The CDR3 sequence is CASGDSGRTDTQYF. The CDR3 DNA reads as TGTGCCAGCGGGGATAGCGGGAGAACAGATACGCAGTATTTT.

CDR3 nucleotides: TGTGCCAGCAGCGTACAGGGGGCGAATGTTGAAGCTTTCTTT. It yields the protein CASSVQGANVEAFF. The gene calls are TRBV9 and TRBJ1-1, with TRBD1 matching 8 bases. Trimming at V came to 1 base and at J to 7 bases, leaving 6 bases not matched to a gene. The CDR3 covers 14 residues. In germline, CDR1 is SGDLS, CDR2 YYNGEE.

The J gene is TRBJ1-1, the V gene TRBV5-1; D unresolved. V was pared by 4 bases and J by 3 bases, with 19 bases between. CDR1 and CDR2 from the germline V gene are SGHRS and YFSETQ. The CDR3 length is 16 residues. The CDR3 bases are TGCGCCAGCAGCCCTCGGGCAACACGGCGGGACACTGAAGCTTTCTTT. Its translation: CASSPRATRRDTEAFF. Full variable domain (missing parts from reference TRBV5-1 and TRBJ1-1): KAGVTQTPRYLIKTRGQQVTLSCSPISGHRSVSWYQQTPGQGLQFLFEYFSETQRNKGNFPGRFSGRQFSNSRSEMNVSTLELGDSALYLCASSPRATRRDTEAFFGQGTRLTVV.

V usage is TRBV27 and J usage is TRBJ2-7, with TRBD2 matching over 9 bases. The trim removed 5 bases at V and 0 bases at J, leaving 8 bases unmatched. There are 16 residues in the CDR3. The germline V gene encodes CDR1 MNHEY and CDR2 SMNVEV (reference sequence). CDR3 bases: TGTGCCAGCAGTCCTTCTAGCGGGGATAGCTCCTACGAGCAGTACTTC. Translating it yields CASSPSSGDSSYEQYF.

This sequence joins TRBV5-1 and TRBJ2-1; D gene unclear. Looked up from germline, CDR1 is SGHRS and CDR2 is YFSETQ. Trimming took 0 bases from V and 2 from J, leaving 9 bases between them. The CDR3 has 15 residues. The CDR3 spells CASSLEESPYNEQFF. CDR3 nucleotide sequence: TGCGCCAGCAGCTTGGAGGAGAGCCCCTACAATGAGCAGTTCTTC.

The chain uses TRBV19 and TRBJ2-3; TRBD2 aligns across 9 bases. V was clipped by 5 bases and J by 0 bases; unmatched bases: 6. The CDR3 is 16 amino acids. Germline CDR1 LNHDA, CDR2 SQIVND (reference sequence). CDR3 DNA sequence: TGTGCCAGTAGTCCCAGGACTAGCGTGAGCACAGATACGCAGTATTTT. The encoded protein is CASSPRTSVSTDTQYF.

This clone was seen once. CDR3 residues: CASSSPRDRHYGYTF. CDR3 coding DNA: TGTGCCAGCAGTTCTCCCCGGGACAGGCACTATGGCTACACCTTC. The chain links TRBV11-2 to TRBJ1-2; 8 positions agree with TRBD1. V lost 6 bases, J lost 3 bases, and 9 bases stayed unmatched. The CDR3 is 15 amino acids. Germline-derived CDR1 and CDR2 are SGHAT and FQNNGV.

This sequence joins TRBV6-2 or TRBV6-3 and TRBJ2-3, with 13 bases fitting TRBD2. Germline V lookup: CDR1 MNHEY, CDR2 SVGEGT. With 0 bases clipped from V and 2 bases from J, the junction kept 2 bases outside the gene matches. There are 17 residues in the CDR3. The CDR3: CASSYSGLAGPTDTQYF. The CDR3 DNA is TGTGCCAGCAGTTACTCGGGACTAGCGGGACCCACAGATACGCAGTATTTT.

The J gene is TRBJ2-3, the V gene TRBV2; no definite D call. Germline V lookup: CDR1 SNHLY, CDR2 FYNNEI. This CDR3 contains 12 residues. With 7 bases removed from V and 2 bases from J, the gap between germline ends came to 7 bases. CDR3 sequence: CASTPFTDTQYF. The CDR3 bases are TGTGCCAGCACCCCCTTCACAGATACGCAGTATTTT. Full variable domain (rest looked up from reference TRBV2 and TRBJ2-3): EPEVTQTPSHQVTQMGQEVILRCVPISNHLYFYWYRQILGQKVEFLVSFYNNEISEKSEIFDDQFSVERPDGSNFTLKIRSTKLEDSAMYFCASTPFTDTQYFGPGTRLTVL.